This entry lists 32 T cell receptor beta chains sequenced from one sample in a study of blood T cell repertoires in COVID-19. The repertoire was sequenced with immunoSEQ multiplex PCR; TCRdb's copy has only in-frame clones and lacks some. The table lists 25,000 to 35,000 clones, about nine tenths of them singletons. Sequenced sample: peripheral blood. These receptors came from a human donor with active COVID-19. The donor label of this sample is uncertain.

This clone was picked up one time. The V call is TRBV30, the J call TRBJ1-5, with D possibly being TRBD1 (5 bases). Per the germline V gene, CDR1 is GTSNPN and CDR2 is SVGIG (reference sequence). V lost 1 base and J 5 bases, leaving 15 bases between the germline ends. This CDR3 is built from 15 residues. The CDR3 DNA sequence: TGTGCCTGGAGTGAGGGGAAGGGAGGTTATCAGCCCCAGCATTTT. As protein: CAWSEGKGGYQPQHF.

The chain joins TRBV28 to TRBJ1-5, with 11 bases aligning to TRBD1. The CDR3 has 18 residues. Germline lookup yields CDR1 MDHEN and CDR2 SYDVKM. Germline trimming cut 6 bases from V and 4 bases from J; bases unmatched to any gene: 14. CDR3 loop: CASRKYGGQGGQNQPQHF. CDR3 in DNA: TGTGCCAGCAGAAAATACGGGGGACAGGGGGGACAGAATCAGCCCCAGCATTTT.

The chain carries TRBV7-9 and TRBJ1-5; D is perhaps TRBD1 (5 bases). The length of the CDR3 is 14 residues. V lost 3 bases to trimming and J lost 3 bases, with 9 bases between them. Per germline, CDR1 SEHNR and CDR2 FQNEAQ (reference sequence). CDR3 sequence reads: CASSFGGVNQPQHF. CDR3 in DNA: TGTGCCAGCAGCTTTGGAGGGGTCAATCAGCCCCAGCATTTT.

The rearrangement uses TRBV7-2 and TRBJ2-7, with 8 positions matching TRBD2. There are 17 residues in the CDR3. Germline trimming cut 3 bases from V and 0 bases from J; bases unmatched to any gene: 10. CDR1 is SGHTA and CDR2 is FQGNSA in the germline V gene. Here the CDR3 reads CASSLGLSGASSYEQYF. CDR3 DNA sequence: TGTGCCAGCAGCTTGGGCCTTAGCGGGGCTAGCTCCTACGAGCAGTACTTC.

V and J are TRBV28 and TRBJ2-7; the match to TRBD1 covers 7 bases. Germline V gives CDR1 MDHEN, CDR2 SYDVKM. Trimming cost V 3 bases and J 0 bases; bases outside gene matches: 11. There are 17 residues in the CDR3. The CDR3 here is CASSFQGQVVVSYEQYF. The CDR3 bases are TGTGCCAGCAGTTTTCAAGGACAGGTAGTAGTCTCCTACGAGCAGTACTTC.

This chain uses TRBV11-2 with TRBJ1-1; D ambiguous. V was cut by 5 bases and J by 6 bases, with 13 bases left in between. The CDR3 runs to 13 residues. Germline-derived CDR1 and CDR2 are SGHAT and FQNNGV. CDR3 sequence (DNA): TGTGCCAGCAGCCGCTCCTCGGAGGCTGAAGCTTTCTTT. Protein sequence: CASSRSSEAEAFF.

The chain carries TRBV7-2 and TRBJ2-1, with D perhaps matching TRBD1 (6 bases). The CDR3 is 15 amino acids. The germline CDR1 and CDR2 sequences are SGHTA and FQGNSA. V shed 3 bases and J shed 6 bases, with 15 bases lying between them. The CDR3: CASSFQGRLGNEQFF. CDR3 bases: TGTGCCAGCAGCTTCCAGGGGCGTCTCGGCAATGAGCAGTTCTTC. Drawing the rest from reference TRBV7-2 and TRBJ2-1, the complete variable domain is GAGVSQSPSNKVTEKGKDVELRCDPISGHTALYWYRQSLGQGLEFLIYFQGNSAPDKSGLPSDRFSAERTGGSVSTLTIQRTQQEDSAVYLCASSFQGRLGNEQFFGPGTRLTVL.

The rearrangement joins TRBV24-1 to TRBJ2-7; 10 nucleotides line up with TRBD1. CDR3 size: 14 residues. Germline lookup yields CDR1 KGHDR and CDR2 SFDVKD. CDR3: CATRPWDRGVLDLV. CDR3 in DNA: TGTGCCACCCGTCCGTGGGACAGGGGAGTCTTAGACTTGGTC.

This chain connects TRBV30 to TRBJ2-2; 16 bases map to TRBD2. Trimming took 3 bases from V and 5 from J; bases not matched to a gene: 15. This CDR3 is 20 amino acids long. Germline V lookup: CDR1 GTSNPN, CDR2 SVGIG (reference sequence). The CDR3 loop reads CAWSIMPGLAGGTRTGELFF. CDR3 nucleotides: TGTGCCTGGAGCATAATGCCGGGACTAGCGGGAGGGACGCGGACCGGGGAGCTGTTTTTT.

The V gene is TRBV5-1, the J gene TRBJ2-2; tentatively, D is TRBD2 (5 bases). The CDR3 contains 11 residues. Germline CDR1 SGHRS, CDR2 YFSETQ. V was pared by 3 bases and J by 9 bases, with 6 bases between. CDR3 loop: CASSSGWELFF. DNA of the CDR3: TGCGCCAGCAGCTCGGGATGGGAGCTGTTTTTT.

The CDR3, as DNA: TGTGCCAGCAGCCTGGTAACAGGTTCCGGACGAGAAGCTTTCTTT. Translating gives CASSLVTGSGREAFF. The rearrangement links TRBV7-2 to TRBJ1-1; tentative D call: TRBD1 (5 bases). Trimming removed 5 bases from V and 8 bases from J, with 21 bases in between. Germline CDR1 is SGHTA and CDR2 is FQGNSA. The CDR3 has 15 amino acids.

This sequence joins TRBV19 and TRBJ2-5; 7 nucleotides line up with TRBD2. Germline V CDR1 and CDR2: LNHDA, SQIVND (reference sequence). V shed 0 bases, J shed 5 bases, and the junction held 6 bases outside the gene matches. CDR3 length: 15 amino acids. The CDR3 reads CASSIDPGGGETQYF. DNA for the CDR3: TGTGCCAGTAGTATAGATCCGGGGGGAGGGGAGACCCAGTACTTC.

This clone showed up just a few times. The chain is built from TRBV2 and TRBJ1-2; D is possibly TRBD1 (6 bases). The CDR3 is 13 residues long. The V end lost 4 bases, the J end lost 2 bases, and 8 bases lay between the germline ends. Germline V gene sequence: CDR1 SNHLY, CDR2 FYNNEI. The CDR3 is CASSGQGNYGYTF. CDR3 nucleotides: TGTGCCAGCAGTGGGCAGGGGAACTATGGCTACACCTTC.

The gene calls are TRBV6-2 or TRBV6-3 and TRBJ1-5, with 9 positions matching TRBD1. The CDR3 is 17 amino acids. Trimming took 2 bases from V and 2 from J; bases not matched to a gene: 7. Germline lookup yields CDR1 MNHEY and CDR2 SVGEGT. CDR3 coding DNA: TGTGCCAGCAGTTACATGACAGGGGGTAATGGCAATCAGCCCCAGCATTTT. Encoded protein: CASSYMTGGNGNQPQHF.

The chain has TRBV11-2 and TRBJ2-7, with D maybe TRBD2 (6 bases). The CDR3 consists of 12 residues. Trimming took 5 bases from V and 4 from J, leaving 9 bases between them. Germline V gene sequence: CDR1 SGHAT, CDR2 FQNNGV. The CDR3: CASSTGLYEQYF. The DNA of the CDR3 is TGTGCCAGCAGCACGGGACTGTACGAGCAGTACTTC.

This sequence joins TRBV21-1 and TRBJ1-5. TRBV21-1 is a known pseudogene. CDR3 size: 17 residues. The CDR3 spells CASLDVGRRHSNQPQHF. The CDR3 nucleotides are TGTGCCAGCCTTGACGTGGGCAGGAGGCATAGCAATCAGCCCCAGCATTTT.

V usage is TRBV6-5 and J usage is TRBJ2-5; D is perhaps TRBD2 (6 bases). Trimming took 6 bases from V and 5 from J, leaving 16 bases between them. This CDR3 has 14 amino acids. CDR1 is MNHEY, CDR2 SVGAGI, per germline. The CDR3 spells CASSRGGMTETQYF. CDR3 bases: TGTGCCAGCAGCCGAGGAGGGATGACGGAGACCCAGTACTTC.

DNA for the CDR3: TGTGCCAGCAGCCGAGATCCAGGGGGCTTTAATGGCTACACCTTC. This translates into CASSRDPGGFNGYTF. This sequence joins TRBV21-1 and TRBJ1-2; the listed D gene, TRBD1, was not tested against the DNA. TRBV21-1 is reported as a pseudogene. This CDR3 is 15 amino acids long.

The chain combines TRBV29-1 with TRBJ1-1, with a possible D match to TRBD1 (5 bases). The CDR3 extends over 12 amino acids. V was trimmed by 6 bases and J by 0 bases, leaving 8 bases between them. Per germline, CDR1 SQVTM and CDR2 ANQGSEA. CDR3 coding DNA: TGCAGCGTCGCAGGGCTGAACACTGAAGCTTTCTTT. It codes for CSVAGLNTEAFF.

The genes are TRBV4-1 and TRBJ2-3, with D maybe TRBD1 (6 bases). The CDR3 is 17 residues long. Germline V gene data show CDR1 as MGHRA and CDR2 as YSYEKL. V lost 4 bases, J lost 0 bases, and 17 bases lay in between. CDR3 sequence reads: CASSPTAQGRSTDTQYF. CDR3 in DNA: TGCGCCAGCAGCCCGACAGCACAGGGTAGAAGCACAGATACGCAGTATTTT.

In nucleotides, the CDR3 is TGTGCCAGCAGGGAGACAGGCTACAATGAGCAGTTCTTC. It yields the protein CASRETGYNEQFF. The V and J genes are TRBV2 and TRBJ2-1; D is possibly TRBD1 (6 bases). V gave up 6 bases and J gave up 3 bases, with 9 bases separating them. The CDR3 runs to 13 residues. Germline loops: CDR1 SNHLY, CDR2 FYNNEI.

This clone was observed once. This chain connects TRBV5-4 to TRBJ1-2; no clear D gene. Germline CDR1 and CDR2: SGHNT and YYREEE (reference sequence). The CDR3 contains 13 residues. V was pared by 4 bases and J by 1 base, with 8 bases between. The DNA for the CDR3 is TGTGCCAGCAGCATTCGGGATAACTATGGCTACACCTTC. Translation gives CASSIRDNYGYTF. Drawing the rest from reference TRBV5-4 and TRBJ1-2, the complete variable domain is ETGVTQSPTHLIKTRGQQVTLRCSSQSGHNTVSWYQQALGQGPQFIFQYYREEENGRGNFPPRFSGLQFPNYSSELNVNALELDDSALYLCASSIRDNYGYTFGSGTRLTVV.

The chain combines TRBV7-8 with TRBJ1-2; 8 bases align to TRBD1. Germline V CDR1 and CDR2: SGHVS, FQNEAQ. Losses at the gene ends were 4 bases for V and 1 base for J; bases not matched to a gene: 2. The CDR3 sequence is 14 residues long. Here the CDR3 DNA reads TGTGCCAGCAGCTGGGACAGGATTAACTATGGCTACACCTTC. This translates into CASSWDRINYGYTF.

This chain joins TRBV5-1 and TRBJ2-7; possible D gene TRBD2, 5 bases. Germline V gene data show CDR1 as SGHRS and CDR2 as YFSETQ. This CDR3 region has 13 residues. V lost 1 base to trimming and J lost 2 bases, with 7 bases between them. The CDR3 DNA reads TGCGCCAGCAGCTTGAGCGGAGCCTACGAGCAGTACTTC. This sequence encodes CASSLSGAYEQYF. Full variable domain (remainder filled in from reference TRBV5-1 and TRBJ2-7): KAGVTQTPRYLIKTRGQQVTLSCSPISGHRSVSWYQQTPGQGLQFLFEYFSETQRNKGNFPGRFSGRQFSNSRSEMNVSTLELGDSALYLCASSLSGAYEQYFGPGTRLTVT.

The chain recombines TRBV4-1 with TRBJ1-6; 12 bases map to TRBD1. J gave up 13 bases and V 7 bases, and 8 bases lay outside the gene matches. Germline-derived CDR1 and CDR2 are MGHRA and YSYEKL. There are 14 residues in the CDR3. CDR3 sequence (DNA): TGCGCCAGCAATGCCGGGACAGGGGGCTCCCCCCTCCACTTT. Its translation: CASNAGTGGSPLHF.

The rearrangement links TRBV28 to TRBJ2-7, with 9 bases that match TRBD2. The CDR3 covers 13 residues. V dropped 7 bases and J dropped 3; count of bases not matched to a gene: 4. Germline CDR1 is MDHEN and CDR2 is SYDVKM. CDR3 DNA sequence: TGTGCCAGCAATCTAGCGGGACACTACGAGCAGTACTTC. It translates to CASNLAGHYEQYF.

The CDR3 DNA reads as TGTGCCAGCAGCTACCGACAGGGATCCACAGATACGCAGTATTTT. Its protein is CASSYRQGSTDTQYF. The chain recombines TRBV7-9 with TRBJ2-3, with 7 bases aligning to TRBD1. V shed 4 bases, J shed 2 bases, and the junction held 6 bases outside the gene matches. The CDR3 is 15 residues long. Germline CDR1 SEHNR, CDR2 FQNEAQ (reference sequence).

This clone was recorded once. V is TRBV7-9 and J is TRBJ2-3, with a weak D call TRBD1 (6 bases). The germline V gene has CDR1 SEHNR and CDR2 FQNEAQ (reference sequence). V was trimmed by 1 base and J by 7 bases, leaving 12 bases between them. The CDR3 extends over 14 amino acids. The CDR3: CASSLGQQGNTQYF. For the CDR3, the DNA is TGTGCCAGCAGCTTAGGCCAACAGGGAAATACGCAGTATTTT.

The CDR3 sequence is CASNGLAALETQYF. CDR3 bases: TGTGCCAGCAATGGGCTAGCCGCCCTAGAGACCCAGTACTTC. The rearrangement joins TRBV28 to TRBJ2-5; D is perhaps TRBD2 (5 bases). CDR1 MDHEN and CDR2 SYDVKM come from the germline V gene. The length of the CDR3 is 14 residues. The germline V and J ends were trimmed by 7 bases and 4 bases, with 16 bases remaining between them. Combining the CDR3 with reference TRBV28 and TRBJ2-5 gives the whole variable domain DVKVTQSSRYLVKRTGEKVFLECVQDMDHENMFWYRQDPGLGLRLIYFSYDVKMKEKGDIPEGYSVSREKKERFSLILESASTNQTSMYLCASNGLAALETQYFGPGTRLLVL.

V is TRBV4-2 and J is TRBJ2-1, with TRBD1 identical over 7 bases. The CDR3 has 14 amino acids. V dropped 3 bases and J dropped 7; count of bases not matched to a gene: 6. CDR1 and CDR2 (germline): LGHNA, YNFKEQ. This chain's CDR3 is CASSHQTGTNEQFF. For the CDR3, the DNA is TGTGCCAGCAGCCACCAGACAGGGACGAATGAGCAGTTCTTC.

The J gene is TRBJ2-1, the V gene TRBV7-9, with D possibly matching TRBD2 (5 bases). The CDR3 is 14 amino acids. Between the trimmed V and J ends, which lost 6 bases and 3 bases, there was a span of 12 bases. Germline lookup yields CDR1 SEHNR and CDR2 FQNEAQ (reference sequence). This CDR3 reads CASSTRFNYNEQFF. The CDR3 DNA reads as TGTGCCAGCAGTACTAGATTTAACTACAATGAGCAGTTCTTC.

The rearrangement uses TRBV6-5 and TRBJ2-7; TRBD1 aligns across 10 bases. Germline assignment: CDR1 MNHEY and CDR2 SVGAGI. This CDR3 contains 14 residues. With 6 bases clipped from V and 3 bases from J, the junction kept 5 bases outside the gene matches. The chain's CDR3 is CASRPGTGVYEQYF. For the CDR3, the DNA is TGTGCCAGCAGACCCGGGACAGGGGTCTACGAGCAGTACTTC.